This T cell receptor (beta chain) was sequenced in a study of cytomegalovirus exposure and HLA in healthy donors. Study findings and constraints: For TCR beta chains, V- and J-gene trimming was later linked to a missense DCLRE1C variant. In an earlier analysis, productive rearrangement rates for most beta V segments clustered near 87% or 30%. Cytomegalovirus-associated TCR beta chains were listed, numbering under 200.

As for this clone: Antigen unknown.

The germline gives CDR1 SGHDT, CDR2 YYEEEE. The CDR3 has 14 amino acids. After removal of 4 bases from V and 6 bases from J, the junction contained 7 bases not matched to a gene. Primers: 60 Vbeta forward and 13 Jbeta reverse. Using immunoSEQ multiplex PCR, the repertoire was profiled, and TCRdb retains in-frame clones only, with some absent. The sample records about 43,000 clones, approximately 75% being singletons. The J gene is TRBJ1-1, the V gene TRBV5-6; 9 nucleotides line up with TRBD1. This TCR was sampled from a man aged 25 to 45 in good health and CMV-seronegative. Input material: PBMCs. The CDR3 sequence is CASSDGDREAEAFF. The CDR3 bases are TGTGCCAGCAGCGACGGGGACAGGGAGGCTGAAGCTTTCTTT. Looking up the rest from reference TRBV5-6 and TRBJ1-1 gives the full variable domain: DAGVTQSPTHLIKTRGQQVTLRCSPKSGHDTVSWYQQALGQGPQFIFQYYEEEERQRGNFPDRFSGHQFPNYSSELNVNALLLGDSALYLCASSDGDREAEAFFGQGTRLTVV.